The 21 T cell receptor beta chains listed next were all sequenced from one sample in a study of shared clonotypes between healthy human individuals. The repertoire was sequenced with immunoSEQ multiplex PCR; TCRdb's copy has only in-frame clones and lacks some. The sample records around 550,000 clones, about 95% being singletons. Sequences were obtained from naive CD4+ T cells sorted from blood. Subset in this sample: CD45RA+ positively selected. The receptors come from a woman in her thirties in good health.

The V call is TRBV21-1, the J call TRBJ2-7; the table assigns TRBD2, which was not confirmed against the DNA. TRBV21-1 is labeled a pseudogene. The CDR3 covers 17 residues. CDR3 in DNA: TGTGCCAGCAGCAAAGAGGTCGGGAGCCACCAGCGGTACGAGCAGTACTTC. Protein: CASSKEVGSHQRYEQYF.

V and J are TRBV9 and TRBJ2-3; TRBD2 agrees at 8 bases. The length of the CDR3 is 13 residues. The junction had 0 bases not matched to a gene; V was cut back by 0 bases and J by 6 bases. Per germline, CDR1 SGDLS and CDR2 YYNGEE. CDR3 amino acids: CASSVERGDTQYF. CDR3 in DNA: TGTGCCAGCAGCGTAGAGCGGGGGGATACGCAGTATTTT.

The V and J genes are TRBV6-6 and TRBJ2-7; D is uncertain. Deletions cut 2 bases from V and 6 bases from J, with 8 bases between. Germline values: CDR1 MNHNY, CDR2 SVGAGI (reference sequence). The CDR3 has 12 amino acids. The CDR3 region has the DNA TGTGCCAGCAGTTACAGGGCGGCCGAGCAGTACTTC. It codes for CASSYRAAEQYF.

The rearrangement links TRBV13 to TRBJ1-1; 9 positions agree with TRBD1. Germline CDR1 is PRHDT and CDR2 is FYEKMQ (reference sequence). The CDR3 totals 15 residues. The J segment lost 4 bases and the V segment lost 4 bases, leaving 7 bases of the junction unmatched. The CDR3 region has the DNA TGTGCCAGCAGCTCTCTTGGACAGGGGATCACTGAAGCTTTCTTT. It is translated as CASSSLGQGITEAFF.

The V gene is TRBV5-4, the J gene TRBJ1-6, with TRBD1 matching over 10 bases. The CDR3 covers 17 residues. The germline CDR1 and CDR2 sequences are SGHNT and YYREEE (reference sequence). Trimming removed 4 bases from V and 10 bases from J; junction bases left unmatched: 14. This CDR3 is CASSAVPGQGFGSPLHF. The DNA of the CDR3 is TGTGCCAGCAGCGCCGTCCCGGGACAGGGGTTCGGCTCACCCCTCCACTTT.

This chain connects TRBV7-7 to TRBJ2-5, with D uncertain. V lost 5 bases, J lost 2 bases, and 6 bases lay in between. The V gene's germline CDR1 is SSHAT and CDR2 FNYEAQ (reference sequence). The CDR3 totals 12 residues. The CDR3 DNA is TGTGCCAGCAGCGCTTTGCAAGAGACCCAGTACTTC. This sequence encodes CASSALQETQYF.

The chain links TRBV5-1 to TRBJ2-7; 8 bases map to TRBD2. The CDR3 covers 14 residues. Trimming took 4 bases from V and 2 from J; bases not matched to a gene: 5. In germline, CDR1 is SGHRS, CDR2 YFSETQ. The CDR3 sequence: CASSVTSGPYEQYF. In DNA, the CDR3 is TGCGCCAGCAGCGTCACTAGCGGCCCCTACGAGCAGTACTTC.

The gene calls are TRBV28 and TRBJ2-7; D perhaps matches TRBD1 (6 bases). This CDR3 region has 14 residues. V was trimmed by 6 bases and J by 7 bases, leaving 19 bases between them. Germline V CDR1 and CDR2: MDHEN, SYDVKM. CDR3 nucleotide sequence: TGTGCCAGCAGCCCTAAAGGACAGCTCCGGGAGCAGTACTTC. Translating it yields CASSPKGQLREQYF.

The genes are TRBV28 and TRBJ2-3; D gene unclear. The CDR3 sequence is 15 residues long. Trimming pared 4 bases from V and 7 bases from J, leaving 18 bases between. Germline V gene data show CDR1 as MDHEN and CDR2 as SYDVKM. CDR3 region: CASSSSNGSAHTQYF. The CDR3 nucleotides read TGTGCCAGCAGTTCCTCTAACGGTTCGGCTCATACGCAGTATTTT. The entire variable domain, with the rest obtained from reference TRBV28 and TRBJ2-3, is as follows: DVKVTQSSRYLVKRTGEKVFLECVQDMDHENMFWYRQDPGLGLRLIYFSYDVKMKEKGDIPEGYSVSREKKERFSLILESASTNQTSMYLCASSSSNGSAHTQYFGPGTRLTVL.

V is TRBV7-2 and J is TRBJ2-7; D gene ambiguous. The CDR3 loop spans 13 amino acids. The ends were cut back, 5 bases at V and 2 bases at J, with 10 bases in the middle. CDR1 is SGHTA and CDR2 is FQGNSA in the germline V gene. The CDR3 reads CASSTRSTYEQYF. The CDR3 DNA follows: TGTGCCAGCAGCACCAGGAGCACCTACGAGCAGTACTTC.

This sequence joins TRBV11-2 and TRBJ2-7; 11 nucleotides agree with TRBD1. CDR3 length equals 15 residues. CDR1 SGHAT and CDR2 FQNNGV come from the germline V gene. The J segment lost 5 bases and the V segment lost 5 bases, leaving 8 bases of the junction unmatched. DNA for the CDR3: TGTGCCAGCAGCCCCGGACAGGGGGCAACCCACGAGCAGTACTTC. This gives the protein CASSPGQGATHEQYF.

The rearrangement links TRBV11-3 to TRBJ1-1; TRBD1 is a possible D gene (5 bases). Germline CDR1 and CDR2: SGHNT and YENEEA. Trimming stripped 5 bases from V and 0 bases from J, with 13 bases between. CDR3 length: 15 residues. The DNA of the CDR3 is TGTGCCAGCAGCCCCGGGGGACGGATGAACACTGAAGCTTTCTTT. It yields the protein CASSPGGRMNTEAFF.

The chain joins TRBV5-1 to TRBJ1-1; D uncertain. The V end was cut by 4 bases, the J end by 5 bases, with 18 bases between. The CDR3 length is 15 residues. The germline gives CDR1 SGHRS, CDR2 YFSETQ. CDR3 residues: CASSPSSNLGTEAFF. The CDR3 DNA sequence: TGCGCCAGCAGCCCATCCTCAAACTTGGGAACTGAAGCTTTCTTT.

The CDR3 nucleotides read TGTGCCATCCTAGCGGGAGGGCCCTCTGATACGCAGTATTTT. Amino acids: CAILAGGPSDTQYF. The genes are TRBV10-3 and TRBJ2-3; 12 positions agree with TRBD2. Germline CDR1 ENHRY, CDR2 SYGVKD. V shed 8 bases, J shed 6 bases, and the junction held 6 bases outside the gene matches. The CDR3 covers 14 residues.

Of note for this clone: This CDR3 is also generated by other DNA sequences in the sample. The gene calls are TRBV11-2 and TRBJ2-2; unclear D gene. The V gene lost 6 bases and the J gene lost 0 bases, with 2 bases spanning the gap. Germline CDR1 SGHAT, CDR2 FQNNGV. The CDR3 consists of 12 residues. CDR3 sequence: CASSPNTGELFF. The CDR3 DNA is TGTGCCAGCAGTCCGAACACCGGGGAGCTGTTTTTT.

The J gene is TRBJ2-7, the V gene TRBV30; 9 nucleotides line up with TRBD1. The V and J ends lost 4 bases and 6 bases, in that order; junction bases with no gene match: 7. There are 13 residues in the CDR3. Germline V gives CDR1 GTSNPN, CDR2 SVGIG (reference sequence). This CDR3 is CAWTGQGVREQYF. The CDR3 DNA follows: TGTGCCTGGACGGGACAGGGAGTGCGCGAGCAGTACTTC.

The J gene is TRBJ1-1, the V gene TRBV6-5; D unclear. Trimming shortened V by 0 bases and J by 1 base, and 9 bases separated the two germline ends. The germline gives CDR1 MNHEY, CDR2 SVGAGI. CDR3 length equals 15 residues. In DNA, the CDR3 is TGTGCCAGCAGTTACTCGAGGACCGCGAACACTGAAGCTTTCTTT. Protein product: CASSYSRTANTEAFF.

This clone occurred once. This rearrangement joins TRBV30 to TRBJ2-2, with D perhaps matching TRBD2 (5 bases). The germline gives CDR1 GTSNPN, CDR2 SVGIG (reference sequence). V dropped 1 base and J dropped 5 bases, with 8 bases sitting between them. The CDR3 runs to 13 residues. DNA for the CDR3: TGTGCCTGGAGTGGACCGGGGACCGGGGAGCTGTTTTTT. It encodes CAWSGPGTGELFF.

V usage is TRBV29-1 and J usage is TRBJ1-4; D gene ambiguous. CDR1 is SQVTM and CDR2 is ANQGSEA in the germline V gene. CDR3 size: 13 residues. The V end was cut by 4 bases, the J end by 7 bases, with 13 bases between. CDR3 bases: TGCAGCGTTGGGAGCCTCGGTAGTGAAAAACTGTTTTTT. Amino acid sequence: CSVGSLGSEKLFF.

This chain joins TRBV18 and TRBJ1-1; D is ambiguous. The CDR3 spans 11 residues. The germline V gene has CDR1 KGHSH and CDR2 LQKENI. Trimming took off 3 bases at V and 6 bases at J, with 5 bases between the two ends. The CDR3 spells CASSPGPEAFF. The CDR3, as DNA: TGTGCCAGCTCACCGGGCCCTGAAGCTTTCTTT. Filled out from reference TRBV18 and TRBJ1-1, the complete variable domain reads NAGVMQNPRHLVRRRGQEARLRCSPMKGHSHVYWYRQLPEEGLKFMVYLQKENIIDESGMPKERFSAEFPKEGPSILRIQQVVRGDSAAYFCASSPGPEAFFGQGTRLTVV.

The CDR3 nucleotides read TGTGCCAGCAAGGCAGAGAGCTCCTACGAGCAGTACTTC. It translates to CASKAESSYEQYF. The V gene is TRBV2, the J gene TRBJ2-7, with no clear D. In germline, CDR1 is SNHLY, CDR2 FYNNEI. V gave up 7 bases and J gave up 0 bases, with 10 bases separating them. The CDR3 is 13 amino acids.